A selection of T cell receptor beta chains follows, all from one sample in a study of T cell repertoires in cytomegalovirus infection. MiXCR, run by TCRdb on the reads, gives a single entry per CDR3 protein. The table shows 250,000 to 300,000 distinct CDR3 sequences, with roughly an eighth occurring only once. Sequencing input: PBMCs. The receptors here all came from a human donor in good health (CMV status not recorded). Some clones in this sample may be carry-over from other donors' samples. Each CDR3 is given with its conserved first and last residue. The order of the fields is clone size, D gene, J gene, V gene, CDR3 protein, CDR3 DNA. A D gene is named only where the DNA matches it firmly. Rows may omit the clone size; those that give it use once, few, many or a size class.

NA,TRBD2,TRBJ2-1,TRBV4-3,CASSPGTSGRGEQFF,TGCGCCAGCAGCCCTGGGACTAGCGGGAGAGGAGAGCAGTTCTTC
NA,TRBD1,TRBJ2-5,TRBV7-9,CASSLAHGQGIRETQYF,TGTGCCAGCAGCTTAGCGCACGGACAGGGGATCCGGGAGACCCAGTACTTC
many,TRBD1,TRBJ2-7,TRBV7-2,CASSLATGGDEQYF,TGTGCCAGCAGCTTAGCGACAGGGGGTGACGAGCAGTACTTC
few,NA,TRBJ2-5,TRBV5-1,CASSFGHFGETQYF,TGCGCCAGCAGCTTCGGGCATTTTGGAGAGACCCAGTACTTC
many,TRBD2,TRBJ2-1,TRBV4-2,CASSQLAGGREQFF,TGTGCCAGCAGCCAATTAGCGGGGGGGCGCGAGCAGTTCTTC
few,NA,TRBJ2-1,TRBV6-2/TRBV6-3,CASAVAPSSYNEQFF,TGTGCCAGCGCCGTAGCGCCGAGCTCCTACAATGAGCAGTTCTTC
many,NA,TRBJ2-5,TRBV6-1,CASSAVGIQETQYF,TGTGCCAGCAGTGCTGTGGGTATCCAAGAGACCCAGTACTTC
few,NA,TRBJ2-4,TRBV29-1,CSVGPTAGIQYF,TGCAGCGTTGGGCCCACCGCCGGCATTCAGTACTTC
many,NA,TRBJ2-2,TRBV12-3/TRBV12-4,CASSLAGPLSGELFF,TGTGCCAGCAGTTTAGCGGGACCGTTGTCCGGGGAGCTGTTTTTT
NA,NA,TRBJ1-2,TRBV6-2/TRBV6-3,CASSYSTWAANNYGYTF,TGTGCCAGCAGTTACTCGACGTGGGCAGCAAATAACTATGGCTACACCTTC
few,NA,TRBJ1-2,TRBV7-9,CASSLESRGIGLYGYTF,TGTGCCAGCAGCTTAGAATCTAGGGGCATTGGTTTGTATGGCTACACCTTC
many,NA,TRBJ2-7,TRBV7-2,CASGGTTYEQYF,TGTGCCAGCGGCGGGACCACCTACGAGCAGTACTTC
NA,NA,TRBJ2-2,TRBV29-1,CSVGRGQGGTGELFF,TGCAGCGTTGGACGGGGGCAGGGAGGGACCGGGGAGCTGTTTTTT
many,NA,TRBJ2-7,TRBV28,CASSTATGHFYEQYF,TGTGCCAGCAGTACTGCCACGGGACACTTCTACGAGCAGTACTTC
many,TRBD1,TRBJ1-3,TRBV12-3/TRBV12-4,CASRPTGLGNTIYF,TGTGCCAGCAGGCCGACAGGGTTGGGAAACACCATATATTTT
NA,NA,TRBJ2-1,TRBV20-1,CSARVGWARVGEQFF,TGCAGTGCTAGAGTTGGGTGGGCCCGGGTGGGTGAGCAGTTCTTC
NA,TRBD2,TRBJ2-3,TRBV15,CATTRGDPSDTQYF,TGTGCCACCACCCGGGGGGACCCTTCGGATACGCAGTATTTT
NA,TRBD2,TRBJ2-7,TRBV20-1,CSAPGLAGGQRNEQYF,TGCAGTGCCCCCGGGCTAGCGGGAGGGCAACGGAACGAGCAGTACTTC
few,NA,TRBJ2-7,TRBV19,CASSIGTALRSYEQYF,TGTGCCAGTAGTATAGGGACAGCGCTTCGCTCCTACGAGCAGTACTTC
NA,NA,TRBJ2-1,TRBV6-6,CASSRTGEGAVEQFF,TGTGCCAGCAGCCGAACGGGGGAGGGGGCTGTTGAGCAGTTCTTC
many,TRBD2,TRBJ2-1,TRBV6-2/TRBV6-3,CASSQRRTSGGGNEQFF,TGTGCCAGCAGTCAGCGAAGGACTAGCGGGGGGGGCAATGAGCAGTTCTTC
many,NA,TRBJ1-5,TRBV28,CASRGEGSSQPQHF,TGTGCCAGCAGGGGTGAGGGGAGTAGTCAGCCCCAGCATTTT
many,NA,TRBJ2-7,TRBV6-2/TRBV6-3,CASSRSESYEQYF,TGTGCCAGCAGCCGGTCTGAATCCTACGAGCAGTACTTC
few,TRBD2,TRBJ2-5,TRBV25-1,CASSAHSGLAGGETQYF,TGTGCCAGCAGTGCCCACTCCGGACTAGCGGGAGGAGAGACCCAGTACTTC
many,TRBD1,TRBJ1-6,TRBV19,CASTAQGAAESPLHF,TGTGCCAGTACCGCACAGGGGGCAGCGGAATCACCCCTCCACTTT
NA,NA,TRBJ1-1,TRBV12-3/TRBV12-4,CASSLRGAVAEAFF,TGTGCCAGCAGTTTGCGGGGGGCGGTCGCTGAAGCTTTCTTT
many,TRBD2,TRBJ2-3,TRBV9,CASSVPLGLAETDTQYF,TGTGCCAGCAGCGTACCCCTAGGACTAGCGGAAACAGATACGCAGTATTTT
few,NA,TRBJ1-2,TRBV20-1,CSATDGNLGYTF,TGCAGTGCGACTGACGGGAACCTTGGCTACACCTTC
NA,NA,TRBJ2-2,TRBV2,CASSEIRVVTGELFF,TGTGCCAGCAGTGAAATCAGGGTAGTGACCGGGGAGCTGTTTTTT
NA,NA,TRBJ1-2,TRBV20-1,CSARDPTGYGYTF,TGCAGTGCTAGAGATCCCACAGGCTATGGCTACACCTTC
many,NA,TRBJ1-3,TRBV7-2,CASSLRLHGSGNTIYF,TGTGCCAGCAGCTTAAGGTTACACGGCTCTGGAAACACCATATATTTT
NA,NA,TRBJ2-3,TRBV13,CASSPRALPDTQYF,TGTGCCAGCAGCCCTAGGGCCCTCCCAGATACGCAGTATTTT
few,NA,TRBJ1-2,TRBV25-1,CASSEPGRGNYGYTF,TGTGCCAGCAGTGAGCCCGGACGGGGAAACTATGGCTACACCTTC
few,NA,TRBJ2-1,TRBV29-1,CSVWNNEQFF,TGCAGCGTTTGGAACAATGAGCAGTTCTTC
many,NA,TRBJ2-2,TRBV7-3,CASSRGENTGELFF,TGTGCCAGCAGCCGTGGGGAAAACACCGGGGAGCTGTTTTTT
NA,TRBD1,TRBJ1-1,TRBV20-1,CSAATGRVTEAYF,TGCAGTGCGGCGACAGGGAGGGTCACTGAAGCTTACTTT
many,NA,TRBJ1-2,TRBV7-2,CASSLDGGLYGYTF,TGTGCCAGCAGCTTAGATGGGGGGCTCTATGGCTACACCTTC
many,NA,TRBJ2-7,TRBV7-8,CASSFSSLAGGEQYF,TGTGCCAGCAGCTTCTCTAGCCTAGCAGGAGGGGAGCAGTACTTC
NA,NA,TRBJ1-2,TRBV20-1,CSARVPGAVHYGYTF,TGCAGTGCTAGAGTGCCCGGGGCGGTCCACTATGGCTACACCTTC
many,TRBD2,TRBJ2-1,TRBV7-2,CASSAFRGRTSGAYNEQFF,TGTGCCAGCAGCGCCTTCCGTGGTAGGACTAGCGGGGCCTACAATGAGCAGTTCTTC
few,NA,TRBJ1-2,TRBV29-1,CSVEGALNYGYTF,TGCAGCGTTGAAGGAGCCCTGAACTATGGCTACACCTTC
many,NA,TRBJ2-1,TRBV29-1,CSVEGSGDSYNEQFF,TGCAGCGTTGAAGGGAGTGGGGACTCCTACAATGAGCAGTTCTTC
NA,NA,TRBJ1-2,TRBV11-1,CASSRDLLTNYGYTF,TGTGCCAGCAGCCGGGACCTCCTAACCAACTATGGCTACACCTTC
NA,NA,TRBJ1-1,TRBV7-9,CASSLTRDFAEAFF,TGTGCCAGCAGCTTAACCAGGGATTTCGCTGAAGCTTTCTTT
NA,NA,TRBJ1-1,TRBV2,CASSVTGYTEAFF,TGTGCCAGCAGTGTTACGGGCTACACTGAAGCTTTCTTT
NA,TRBD1,TRBJ2-6,TRBV4-3,CASSQAGTGLSGANVLTF,TGCGCCAGCAGCCAAGCCGGGACAGGGCTCTCTGGGGCCAACGTCCTGACTTTC
few,TRBD2,TRBJ2-6,TRBV10-3,CAISESGGGANVLTF,TGTGCCATCAGTGAGTCGGGGGGGGGGGCCAACGTCCTGACTTTC
NA,NA,TRBJ2-1,TRBV7-6,CASSFQDVPQFF,TGTGCCAGCAGCTTCCAGGACGTACCACAGTTCTTC
many,NA,TRBJ1-1,TRBV12-3/TRBV12-4,CASNPGVMNTEAFF,TGTGCCAGCAACCCAGGGGTCATGAACACTGAAGCTTTCTTT
many,TRBD1,TRBJ2-7,TRBV25-1,CASGPSDRPYEQYF,TGTGCCAGCGGGCCCTCGGACAGGCCCTACGAGCAGTACTTC
many,NA,TRBJ1-4,TRBV12-3/TRBV12-4,CASSLGLGAQTNEKLFF,TGTGCCAGCAGTTTAGGTCTGGGGGCGCAAACTAATGAAAAACTGTTTTTT
many,TRBD1,TRBJ2-5,TRBV4-2,CASSQNPQGARQETQYF,TGTGCCAGCAGCCAAAACCCTCAGGGGGCACGGCAAGAGACCCAGTACTTC
many,TRBD2,TRBJ2-3,TRBV19,CASSREASGSADTQYF,TGTGCCAGTAGTAGGGAGGCTAGCGGGAGTGCAGATACGCAGTATTTT
few,NA,TRBJ2-6,TRBV4-1,CASTLDSGANVLTF,TGCGCCAGCACCCTAGACTCTGGGGCCAACGTCCTGACTTTC
NA,NA,TRBJ2-5,TRBV20-1,CSAAARAGGETQYF,TGCAGTGCTGCCGCCCGGGCCGGGGGAGAGACCCAGTACTTC